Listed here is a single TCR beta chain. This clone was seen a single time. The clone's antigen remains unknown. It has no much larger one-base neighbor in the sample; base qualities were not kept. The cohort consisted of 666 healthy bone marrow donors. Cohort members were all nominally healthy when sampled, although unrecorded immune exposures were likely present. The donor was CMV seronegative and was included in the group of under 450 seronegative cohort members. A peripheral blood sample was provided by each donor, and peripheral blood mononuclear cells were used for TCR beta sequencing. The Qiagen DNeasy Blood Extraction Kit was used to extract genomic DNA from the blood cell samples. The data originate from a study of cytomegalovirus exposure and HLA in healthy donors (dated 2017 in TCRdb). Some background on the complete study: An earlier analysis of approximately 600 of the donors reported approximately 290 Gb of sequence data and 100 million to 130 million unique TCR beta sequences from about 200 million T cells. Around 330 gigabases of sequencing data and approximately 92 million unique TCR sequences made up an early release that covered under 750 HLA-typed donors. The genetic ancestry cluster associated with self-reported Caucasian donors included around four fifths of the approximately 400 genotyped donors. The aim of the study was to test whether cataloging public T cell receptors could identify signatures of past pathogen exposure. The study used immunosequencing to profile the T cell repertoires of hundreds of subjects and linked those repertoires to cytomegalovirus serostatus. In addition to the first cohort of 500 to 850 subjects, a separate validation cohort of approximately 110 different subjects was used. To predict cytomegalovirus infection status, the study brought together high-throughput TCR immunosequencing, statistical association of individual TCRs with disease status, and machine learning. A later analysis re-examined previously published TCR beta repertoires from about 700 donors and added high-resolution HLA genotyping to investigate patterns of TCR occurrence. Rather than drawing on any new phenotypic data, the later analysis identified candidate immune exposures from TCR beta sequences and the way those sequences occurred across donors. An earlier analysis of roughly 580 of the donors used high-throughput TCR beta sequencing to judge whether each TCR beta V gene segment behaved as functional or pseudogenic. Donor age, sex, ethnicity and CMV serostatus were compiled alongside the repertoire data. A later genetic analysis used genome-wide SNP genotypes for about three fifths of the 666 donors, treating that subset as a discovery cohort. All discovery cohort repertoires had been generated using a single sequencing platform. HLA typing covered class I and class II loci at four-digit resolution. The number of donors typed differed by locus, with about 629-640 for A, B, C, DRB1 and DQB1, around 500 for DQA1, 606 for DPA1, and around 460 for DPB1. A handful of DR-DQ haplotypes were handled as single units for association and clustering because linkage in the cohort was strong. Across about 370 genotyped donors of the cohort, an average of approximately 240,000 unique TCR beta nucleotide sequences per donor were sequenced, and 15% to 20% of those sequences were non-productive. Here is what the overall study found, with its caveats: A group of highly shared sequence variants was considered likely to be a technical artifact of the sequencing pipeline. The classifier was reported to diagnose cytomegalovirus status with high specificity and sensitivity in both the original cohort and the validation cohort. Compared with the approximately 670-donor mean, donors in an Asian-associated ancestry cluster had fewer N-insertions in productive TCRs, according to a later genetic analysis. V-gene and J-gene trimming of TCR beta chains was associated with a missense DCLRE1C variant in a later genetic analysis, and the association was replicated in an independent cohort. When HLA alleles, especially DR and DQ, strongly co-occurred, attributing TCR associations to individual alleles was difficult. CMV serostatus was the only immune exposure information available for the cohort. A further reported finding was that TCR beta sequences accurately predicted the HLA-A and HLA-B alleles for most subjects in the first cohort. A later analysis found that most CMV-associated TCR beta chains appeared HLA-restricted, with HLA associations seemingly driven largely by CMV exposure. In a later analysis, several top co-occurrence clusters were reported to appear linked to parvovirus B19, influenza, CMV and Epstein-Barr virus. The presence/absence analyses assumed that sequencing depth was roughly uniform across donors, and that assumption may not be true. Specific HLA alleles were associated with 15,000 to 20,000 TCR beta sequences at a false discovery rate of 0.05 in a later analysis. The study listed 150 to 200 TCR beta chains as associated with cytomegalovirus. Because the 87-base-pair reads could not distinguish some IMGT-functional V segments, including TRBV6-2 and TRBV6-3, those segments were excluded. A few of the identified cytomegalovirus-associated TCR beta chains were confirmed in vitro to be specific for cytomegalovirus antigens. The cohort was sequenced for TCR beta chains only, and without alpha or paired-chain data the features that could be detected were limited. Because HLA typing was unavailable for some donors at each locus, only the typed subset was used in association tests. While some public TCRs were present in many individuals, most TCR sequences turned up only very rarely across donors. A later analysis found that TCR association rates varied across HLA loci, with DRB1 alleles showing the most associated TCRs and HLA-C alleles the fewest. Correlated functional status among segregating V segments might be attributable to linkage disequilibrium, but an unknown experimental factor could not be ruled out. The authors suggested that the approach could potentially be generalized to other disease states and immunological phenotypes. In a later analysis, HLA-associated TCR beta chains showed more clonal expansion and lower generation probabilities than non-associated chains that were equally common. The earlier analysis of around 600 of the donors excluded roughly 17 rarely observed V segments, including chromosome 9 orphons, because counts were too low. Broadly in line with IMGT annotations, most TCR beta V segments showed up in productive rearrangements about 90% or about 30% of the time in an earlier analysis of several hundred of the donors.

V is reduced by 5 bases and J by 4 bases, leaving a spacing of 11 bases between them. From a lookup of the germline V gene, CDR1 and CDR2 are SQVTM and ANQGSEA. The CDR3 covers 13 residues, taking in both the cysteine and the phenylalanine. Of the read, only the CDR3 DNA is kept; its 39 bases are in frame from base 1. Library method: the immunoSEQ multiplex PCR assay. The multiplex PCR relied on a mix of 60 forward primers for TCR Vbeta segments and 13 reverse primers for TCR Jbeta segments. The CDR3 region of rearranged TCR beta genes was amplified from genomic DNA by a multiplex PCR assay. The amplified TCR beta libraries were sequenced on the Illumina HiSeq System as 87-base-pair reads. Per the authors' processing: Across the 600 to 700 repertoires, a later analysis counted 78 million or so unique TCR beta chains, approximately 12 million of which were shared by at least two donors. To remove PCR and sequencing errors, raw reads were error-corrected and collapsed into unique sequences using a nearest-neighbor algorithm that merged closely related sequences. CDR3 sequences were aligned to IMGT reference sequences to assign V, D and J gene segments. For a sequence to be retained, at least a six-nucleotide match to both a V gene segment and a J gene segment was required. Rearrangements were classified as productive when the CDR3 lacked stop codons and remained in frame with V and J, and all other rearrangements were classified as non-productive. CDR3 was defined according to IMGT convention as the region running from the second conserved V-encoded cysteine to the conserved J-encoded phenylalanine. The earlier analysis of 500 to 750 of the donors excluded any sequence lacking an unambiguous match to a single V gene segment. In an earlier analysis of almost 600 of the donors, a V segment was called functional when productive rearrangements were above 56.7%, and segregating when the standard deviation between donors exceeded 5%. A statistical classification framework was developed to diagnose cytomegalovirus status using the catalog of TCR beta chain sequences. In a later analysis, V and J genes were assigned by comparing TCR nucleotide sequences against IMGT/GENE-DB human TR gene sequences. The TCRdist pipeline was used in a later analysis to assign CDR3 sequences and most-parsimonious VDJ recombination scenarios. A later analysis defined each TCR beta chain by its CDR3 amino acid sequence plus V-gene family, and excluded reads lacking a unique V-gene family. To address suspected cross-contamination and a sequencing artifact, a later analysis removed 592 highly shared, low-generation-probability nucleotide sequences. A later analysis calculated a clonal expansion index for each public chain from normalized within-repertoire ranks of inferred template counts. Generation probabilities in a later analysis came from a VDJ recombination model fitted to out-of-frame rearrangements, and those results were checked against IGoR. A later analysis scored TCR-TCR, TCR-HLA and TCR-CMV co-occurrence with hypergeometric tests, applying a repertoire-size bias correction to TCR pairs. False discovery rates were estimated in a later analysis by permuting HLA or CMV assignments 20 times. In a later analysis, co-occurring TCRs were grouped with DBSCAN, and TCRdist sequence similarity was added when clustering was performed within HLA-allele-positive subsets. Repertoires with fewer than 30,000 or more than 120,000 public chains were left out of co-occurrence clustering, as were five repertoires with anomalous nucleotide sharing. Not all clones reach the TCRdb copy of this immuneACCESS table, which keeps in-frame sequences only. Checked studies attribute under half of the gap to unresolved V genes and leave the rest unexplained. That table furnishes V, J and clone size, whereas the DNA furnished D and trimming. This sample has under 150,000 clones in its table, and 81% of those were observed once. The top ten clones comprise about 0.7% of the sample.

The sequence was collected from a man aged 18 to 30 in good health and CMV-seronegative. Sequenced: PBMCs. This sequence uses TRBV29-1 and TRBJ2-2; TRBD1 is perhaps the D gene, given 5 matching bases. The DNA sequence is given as TGCAGCGTTAGGGCAGGGTCCACCGGGGAGCTGTTTTTT. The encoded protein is CSVRAGSTGELFF.